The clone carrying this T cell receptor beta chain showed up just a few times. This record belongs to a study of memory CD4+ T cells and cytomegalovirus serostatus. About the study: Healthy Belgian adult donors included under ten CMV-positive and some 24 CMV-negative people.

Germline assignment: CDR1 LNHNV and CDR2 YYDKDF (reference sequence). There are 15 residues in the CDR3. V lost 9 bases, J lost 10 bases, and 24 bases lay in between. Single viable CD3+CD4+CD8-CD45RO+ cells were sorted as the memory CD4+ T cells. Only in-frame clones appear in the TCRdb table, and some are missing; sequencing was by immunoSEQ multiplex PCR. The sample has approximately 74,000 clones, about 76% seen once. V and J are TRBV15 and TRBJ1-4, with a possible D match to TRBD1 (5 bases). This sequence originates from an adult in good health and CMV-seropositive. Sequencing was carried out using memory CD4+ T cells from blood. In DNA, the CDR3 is TGTGCCACGGAAGCAGGGAGAGAGGATTCTGGAAAACTGTTTTTT. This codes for CATEAGREDSGKLFF.